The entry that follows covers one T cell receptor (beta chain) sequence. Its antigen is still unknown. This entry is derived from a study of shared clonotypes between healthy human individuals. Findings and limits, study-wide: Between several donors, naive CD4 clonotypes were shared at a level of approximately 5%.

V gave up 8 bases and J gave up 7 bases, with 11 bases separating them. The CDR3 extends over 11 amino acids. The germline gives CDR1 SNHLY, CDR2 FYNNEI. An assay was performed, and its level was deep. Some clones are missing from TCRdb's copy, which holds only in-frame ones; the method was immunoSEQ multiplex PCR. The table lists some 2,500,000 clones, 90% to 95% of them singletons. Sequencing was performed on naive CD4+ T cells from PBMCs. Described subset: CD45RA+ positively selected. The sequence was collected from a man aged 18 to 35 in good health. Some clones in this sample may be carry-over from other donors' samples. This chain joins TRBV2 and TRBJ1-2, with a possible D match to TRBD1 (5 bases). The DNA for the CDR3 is TGTGCCAGCGGGGGATTAAGTGGCTACACCTTC. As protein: CASGGLSGYTF.